This TCR beta chain was identified during a study of blood T cell repertoires in COVID-19. Looking at the study overall: COVID-19 samples collected from the United States, Italy and Spain covered acute and convalescent phases. Nucleic acid was either cDNA or gDNA, and it came from T cells, B-cell-depleted T cells, or PBMCs.

Trimming took off 5 bases at V and 1 base at J, with 14 bases between the two ends. The CDR3 totals 16 residues. In germline, CDR1 is LNHDA, CDR2 SQIVND (reference sequence). In the authors' methods: Nucleated cell counts were estimated from reference gene primer amplification. Generated by immunoSEQ multiplex PCR, the TCRdb table keeps only in-frame clones and is missing some. V and J calls and clone size are as listed in that table; D and trimming were resolved from the DNA. Of about 130,000 clones listed, roughly 77% were seen once; the top ten hold about 5%. Sequences were obtained from peripheral blood. The rearrangement links TRBV19 to TRBJ2-2, with a possible D match to TRBD1 (6 bases). The TCR sequence derives from an older woman with COVID-19, enrolled during active disease. As DNA, the CDR3 is TGTGCCAGTAGTCCGGGACACCTAATGAACACCGGGGAGCTGTTTTTT. Translation: CASSPGHLMNTGELFF.